The 3 T cell receptor beta chains below were found in one sample sequenced in a study of T cell responses to AZD1222 COVID-19 vaccine. Produced via immunoSEQ multiplex PCR; TCRdb's table is partial and in-frame only. The sample consists of 150,000 or so clones, about 90% of them appearing once. Sequencing used peripheral blood, obtained 28 days after the second AZD1222 dose. The receptors shown here come from an adult who received the AZD1222 COVID-19 vaccine.

The rearrangement joins TRBV11-2 to TRBJ2-2; D is possibly TRBD2 (5 bases). The V and J ends lost 5 bases and 6 bases respectively, with 19 bases between them. From germline, CDR1 is SGHAT and CDR2 FQNNGV. This CDR3 contains 16 residues. CDR3 nucleotides: TGTGCCAGCAGCCATATAGGGAGTTTGGGCGCCGGGGAGCTGTTTTTT. Its protein product is CASSHIGSLGAGELFF.

The chain combines TRBV5-1 with TRBJ1-4; D is unclear. The CDR3 is 14 amino acids. CDR1 and CDR2 (germline): SGHRS, YFSETQ. V was cut by 4 bases and J by 6 bases, with 13 bases left in between. CDR3 in DNA: TGCGCCAGCAGCACATCAGCAGTCGATGAAAAACTGTTTTTT. Translation: CASSTSAVDEKLFF. The variable domain in full, completed from reference TRBV5-1 and TRBJ1-4, reads KAGVTQTPRYLIKTRGQQVTLSCSPISGHRSVSWYQQTPGQGLQFLFEYFSETQRNKGNFPGRFSGRQFSNSRSEMNVSTLELGDSALYLCASSTSAVDEKLFFGSGTQLSVL.

The rearrangement links TRBV28 to TRBJ2-7, with D tentatively TRBD1 (6 bases). The germline V gene encodes CDR1 MDHEN and CDR2 SYDVKM. Trimming took 6 bases from V and 3 from J, leaving 18 bases between them. CDR3 length equals 15 residues. Here the CDR3 DNA reads TGTGCCAGCAGGGGGGCTCCGGGACGGAACTACGAGCAGTACTTC. Its translation is CASRGAPGRNYEQYF.